This T cell receptor (beta chain) is from a study of T cell responses to AZD1222 COVID-19 vaccine. Study details: Investigators merged groups given second doses at roughly 4 or roughly 12 weeks.

Notes on this clone: What it binds is not known.

Clones were sequenced by immunoSEQ multiplex PCR, and TCRdb holds only the in-frame ones, with some missing. The repertoire holds fewer than 150,000 clones, over 85% seen once, with roughly 0.96% in the top ten. The V end lost 5 bases, the J end lost 4 bases, and 11 bases lay between the germline ends. CDR3 length: 13 residues. Germline CDR1 and CDR2: LNHNV and YYDKDF (reference sequence). Study-wide findings and caveats: There were mostly white British donors and more females than males, and clonal diversity was possibly underestimated. The repertoires were collected only after the peak T cell response.

Specimen: peripheral blood, collected on day 0 of AZD1222 vaccination. This sequence originates from an adult in good health. The V and J genes are TRBV15 and TRBJ1-2; maybe TRBD1 (5 bases). The CDR3 bases are TGTGCCACCAGCGGCTTCGGGGCCTATGGCTACACCTTC. Amino acid sequence: CATSGFGAYGYTF.